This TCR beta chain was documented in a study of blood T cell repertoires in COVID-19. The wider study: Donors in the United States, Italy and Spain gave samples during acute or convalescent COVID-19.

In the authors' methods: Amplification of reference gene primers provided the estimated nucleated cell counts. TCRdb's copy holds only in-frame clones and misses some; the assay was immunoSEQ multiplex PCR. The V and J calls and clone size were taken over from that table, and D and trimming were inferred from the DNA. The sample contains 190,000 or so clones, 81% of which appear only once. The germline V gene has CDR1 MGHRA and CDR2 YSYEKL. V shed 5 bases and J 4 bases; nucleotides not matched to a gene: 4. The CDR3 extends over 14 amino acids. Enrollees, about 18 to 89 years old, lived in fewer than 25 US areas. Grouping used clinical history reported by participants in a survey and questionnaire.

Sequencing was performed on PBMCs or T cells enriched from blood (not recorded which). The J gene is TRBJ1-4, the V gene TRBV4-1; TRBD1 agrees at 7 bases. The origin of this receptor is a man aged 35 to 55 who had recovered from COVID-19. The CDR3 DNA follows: TGCGCCAGCAGCTACCGGGACAGTAATGAAAAACTGTTTTTT. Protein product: CASSYRDSNEKLFF.